This is a list of T cell receptor beta chains from one sample in a study of cytomegalovirus exposure and HLA in healthy donors. Repertoires were generated with immunoSEQ multiplex PCR, while TCRdb's copy carries only in-frame clones and drops some. The sample records approximately 260,000 clones, approximately 86% being singletons. Specimen: PBMCs. All receptors come from a woman aged 18-29 years in good health and CMV-seronegative. The CDR3 runs from the conserved cysteine through the conserved F or W. The D gene is left open where the match is weak. Clone size is not always given. Where it is, it says once, few, many or a class for expanded clones.

v_call: TRBV18
clone_size: few
j_call: TRBJ2-5
d_call: .
cdr3_nt: TGTGCCAGCTCTCCGGACAGCCAAGAGACCCAGTACTTC
cdr3_aa: CASSPDSQETQYF

v_call: TRBV2
clone_size: .
j_call: TRBJ1-6
d_call: TRBD1
cdr3_nt: TGTGCCAGCAGTGAACAGGGGGGCTCACCCCTCCACTTT
cdr3_aa: CASSEQGGSPLHF

v_call: TRBV28
clone_size: .
j_call: TRBJ2-7
d_call: TRBD1
cdr3_nt: TGTGCCAGCAGGAACCGGGACAGCTACGAGCAGTACTTC
cdr3_aa: CASRNRDSYEQYF

v_call: TRBV5-1
clone_size: .
j_call: TRBJ2-7
d_call: .
cdr3_nt: TGCGCCAGCAGCTTGCCCAGTACCGAGCAGTACTTC
cdr3_aa: CASSLPSTEQYF

v_call: TRBV9
clone_size: .
j_call: TRBJ1-1
d_call: TRBD1
cdr3_nt: TGTGCCAGCAGCGATAGGACAGGGGGCGTGTTCGCTAACACTGAAGCTTTCTTT
cdr3_aa: CASSDRTGGVFANTEAFF

v_call: TRBV30
clone_size: few
j_call: TRBJ1-5
d_call: TRBD1
cdr3_nt: TGTGCCTGGAGTGCGTCGACAGGGTGGCAGCCCCAGCATTTT
cdr3_aa: CAWSASTGWQPQHF

v_call: TRBV7-2
clone_size: .
j_call: TRBJ2-5
d_call: .
cdr3_nt: TGTGCCAGCAGCTTAGTTCTAGAGACCCAGTACTTC
cdr3_aa: CASSLVLETQYF

v_call: TRBV19
clone_size: .
j_call: TRBJ2-4
d_call: .
cdr3_nt: TGTGCCAGTAGTGGGCGGGACAAAAACATTCAGTACTTC
cdr3_aa: CASSGRDKNIQYF

v_call: TRBV6-1
clone_size: .
j_call: TRBJ1-5
d_call: .
cdr3_nt: TGTGCCAGCAGTATGGGGGCTAGCAATCAGCCCCAGCATTTT
cdr3_aa: CASSMGASNQPQHF

v_call: TRBV27
clone_size: once
j_call: TRBJ2-7
d_call: TRBD1
cdr3_nt: TGTGCCAGCAGTTTGAGGTACAGGGGCTCCTACGAGCAGTACTTC
cdr3_aa: CASSLRYRGSYEQYF

v_call: TRBV10-2
clone_size: .
j_call: TRBJ1-5
d_call: .
cdr3_nt: TGCGCCAGCAGTAGACAGTGGCAGCCCCAGCATTTT
cdr3_aa: CASSRQWQPQHF

v_call: TRBV4-3
clone_size: .
j_call: TRBJ1-2
d_call: .
cdr3_nt: TGCGCCAGCAGCCAAGAAGCCAGGAACTATGGCTACACCTTC
cdr3_aa: CASSQEARNYGYTF

v_call: TRBV28
clone_size: .
j_call: TRBJ1-4
d_call: .
cdr3_nt: TGTGCCAGCTGGAGTGGGGGGGGAGGTGAAAAACTGTTTTTT
cdr3_aa: CASWSGGGGEKLFF

v_call: TRBV9
clone_size: .
j_call: TRBJ2-3
d_call: TRBD2
cdr3_nt: TGTGCCAGCAGCGTAGCTAGCGGGGCCCACTCAGATACGCAGTATTTT
cdr3_aa: CASSVASGAHSDTQYF

v_call: TRBV5-1
clone_size: .
j_call: TRBJ2-7
d_call: .
cdr3_nt: TGCGCCAGCAGCATCAAATACGAGCAGTACTTC
cdr3_aa: CASSIKYEQYF

v_call: TRBV7-9
clone_size: .
j_call: TRBJ1-2
d_call: .
cdr3_nt: TGTGCCAGCAGCTTATACAGGGAGAACGGCTACACCTTC
cdr3_aa: CASSLYRENGYTF

v_call: TRBV5-1
clone_size: .
j_call: TRBJ1-3
d_call: TRBD1
cdr3_nt: TGCGCCAGCACCACAGGGACAGCCGGAAACACCATATATTTT
cdr3_aa: CASTTGTAGNTIYF

v_call: TRBV5-6
clone_size: .
j_call: TRBJ1-1
d_call: .
cdr3_nt: TGTGCCAGCAGCTTGGCCGGGGCGGGAGAAGAAGCTTTCTTT
cdr3_aa: CASSLAGAGEEAFF

v_call: TRBV30
clone_size: .
j_call: TRBJ2-3
d_call: TRBD1
cdr3_nt: TGTGCCTGGGCAGGGGGTACAGATACGCAGTATTTT
cdr3_aa: CAWAGGTDTQYF

v_call: TRBV19
clone_size: .
j_call: TRBJ1-5
d_call: .
cdr3_nt: TGTGCCAGTAGTTCACAGGGCCGGGGCAATCAGCCCCAGCATTTT
cdr3_aa: CASSSQGRGNQPQHF

v_call: TRBV25-1
clone_size: .
j_call: TRBJ1-4
d_call: .
cdr3_nt: TGTGCCAGCATCCCACCCCCCAGTCAAACTAATGAAAAACTGTTTTTT
cdr3_aa: CASIPPPSQTNEKLFF

v_call: TRBV19
clone_size: .
j_call: TRBJ2-2
d_call: TRBD2
cdr3_nt: TGTGCCAGTAGTATAGTAAGCGGGGGGGCCGGAGGAGAGACCGGGGAGCTGTTTTTT
cdr3_aa: CASSIVSGGAGGETGELFF

v_call: TRBV4-1
clone_size: .
j_call: TRBJ2-1
d_call: .
cdr3_nt: TGCGCCAGCAGCCAAGTATCCGGGGGCAGGGGGTTCAATGAGCAGTTCTTC
cdr3_aa: CASSQVSGGRGFNEQFF

v_call: TRBV5-1
clone_size: .
j_call: TRBJ2-7
d_call: TRBD2
cdr3_nt: TGCGCCAGCAGCACGGGACTAGCGGGGGTCGAGCAGTACTTC
cdr3_aa: CASSTGLAGVEQYF

v_call: TRBV7-2
clone_size: once
j_call: TRBJ2-1
d_call: TRBD2
cdr3_nt: TGTGCCAGCAGCTTGACTAGCGGGGGGGCTATCCACAATGAGCAGTTCTTC
cdr3_aa: CASSLTSGGAIHNEQFF

v_call: TRBV7-9
clone_size: .
j_call: TRBJ2-1
d_call: .
cdr3_nt: TGTGCCAGCAGCTTACCCGGAGCGGGCTCCTACAATGAGCAGTTCTTC
cdr3_aa: CASSLPGAGSYNEQFF

v_call: TRBV6-5
clone_size: .
j_call: TRBJ1-3
d_call: .
cdr3_nt: TGTGCCAGCAGTTACTCGGCTCAGGGGTCTGGAAACACCATATATTTT
cdr3_aa: CASSYSAQGSGNTIYF

v_call: TRBV5-1
clone_size: once
j_call: TRBJ2-4
d_call: .
cdr3_nt: TGCGCCAGCAGCTTGGACAGGCTAGCCAAAAACATTCAGTACTTC
cdr3_aa: CASSLDRLAKNIQYF

v_call: TRBV7-9
clone_size: .
j_call: TRBJ2-3
d_call: TRBD2
cdr3_nt: TGTGCCAGCCCCTGGAGGCGGGGGGGCAAGAGAGATACGCAGTATTTT
cdr3_aa: CASPWRRGGKRDTQYF

v_call: TRBV9
clone_size: .
j_call: TRBJ2-5
d_call: .
cdr3_nt: TGTGCCAGCAGCGTAGGCGCTACCAAAGAGACCCAGTACTTC
cdr3_aa: CASSVGATKETQYF

v_call: TRBV19
clone_size: .
j_call: TRBJ1-5
d_call: .
cdr3_nt: TGTGCCAGTAATGTAGGCAGGGGCGTATATGGCAATCAGCCCCAGCATTTT
cdr3_aa: CASNVGRGVYGNQPQHF

v_call: TRBV4-1
clone_size: .
j_call: TRBJ1-5
d_call: .
cdr3_nt: TGCGCCAGCAGCCAAGACGGGGGGAATCAGCCCCAGCATTTT
cdr3_aa: CASSQDGGNQPQHF

v_call: TRBV5-1
clone_size: .
j_call: TRBJ2-1
d_call: .
cdr3_nt: TGCGCCAGCAGCTTGTTCTTCGGGACTCGGAGGGAGTACAATGAGCAGTTCTTC
cdr3_aa: CASSLFFGTRREYNEQFF

v_call: TRBV30
clone_size: .
j_call: TRBJ2-1
d_call: TRBD2
cdr3_nt: TGTGCCTGGAGTGCCCGACCGTCGGGGGGGTACAATGAGCAGTTCTTC
cdr3_aa: CAWSARPSGGYNEQFF

v_call: TRBV7-8
clone_size: .
j_call: TRBJ2-2
d_call: TRBD1
cdr3_nt: TGTGCCAGCAGCCCCGGGACAGGGGACACCGGGGAGCTGTTTTTT
cdr3_aa: CASSPGTGDTGELFF

v_call: TRBV27
clone_size: .
j_call: TRBJ1-2
d_call: .
cdr3_nt: TGTGCCAGCAGTTTTAACGGTCCAAACTATGGCTACACCTTC
cdr3_aa: CASSFNGPNYGYTF

v_call: TRBV29-1
clone_size: .
j_call: TRBJ1-2
d_call: .
cdr3_nt: TGCAGCGTTGAAAGCAGGACCTTC
cdr3_aa: CSVESRTF

v_call: TRBV11-2
clone_size: .
j_call: TRBJ1-1
d_call: TRBD1
cdr3_nt: TGTGCCAGCAGCCGAAAACAGGGGACGAACACTGAAGCTTTCTTT
cdr3_aa: CASSRKQGTNTEAFF

v_call: TRBV4-3
clone_size: .
j_call: TRBJ2-2
d_call: .
cdr3_nt: TGCGCCAGCAGCCAAGATGACACCTACACCGGGGAGCTGTTTTTT
cdr3_aa: CASSQDDTYTGELFF

v_call: TRBV7-9
clone_size: once
j_call: TRBJ2-7
d_call: .
cdr3_nt: TGTGCCAGCAGCTTTGGGGACACCCCCTACGAGCAGTACTTC
cdr3_aa: CASSFGDTPYEQYF

v_call: TRBV29-1
clone_size: .
j_call: TRBJ1-5
d_call: TRBD1
cdr3_nt: TGCAGCGTCGCCCCGGGGACAGGGCACAATCAGCCCCAGCATTTT
cdr3_aa: CSVAPGTGHNQPQHF

v_call: TRBV30
clone_size: .
j_call: TRBJ2-3
d_call: .
cdr3_nt: TGTGCCTGGAGTGTACAGGGCACAGATACGCAGTATTTT
cdr3_aa: CAWSVQGTDTQYF

v_call: TRBV5-4
clone_size: .
j_call: TRBJ1-2
d_call: .
cdr3_nt: TGTGCCAGCAGCTCCCGGGGAGGGGCTCAGGGCTACACCTTC
cdr3_aa: CASSSRGGAQGYTF

v_call: TRBV4-1
clone_size: once
j_call: TRBJ1-1
d_call: TRBD1
cdr3_nt: TGCGCCAGCAGCCAGATCCTTATGCCAGGGGGCGGTAAAGCTGAAGCTTTCTTT
cdr3_aa: CASSQILMPGGGKAEAFF

v_call: TRBV5-1
clone_size: .
j_call: TRBJ1-2
d_call: TRBD1
cdr3_nt: TGCGCCAGCAGCTTGGGGCCGGGACAGGGGGATGGCTACACCTTC
cdr3_aa: CASSLGPGQGDGYTF

v_call: TRBV15
clone_size: .
j_call: TRBJ1-5
d_call: .
cdr3_nt: TGTGCCACCAGCTATGCTATCCGAAATCAGCCCCAGCATTTT
cdr3_aa: CATSYAIRNQPQHF

v_call: TRBV18
clone_size: .
j_call: TRBJ2-3
d_call: .
cdr3_nt: TGTGCCAGCTCTTCAGGCGGCACAGATACGCAGTATTTT
cdr3_aa: CASSSGGTDTQYF

v_call: TRBV6-5
clone_size: once
j_call: TRBJ1-2
d_call: .
cdr3_nt: TGTGCCAGCAGTTACTCCCTATACTATGGCTACACCTTC
cdr3_aa: CASSYSLYYGYTF

v_call: TRBV2
clone_size: .
j_call: TRBJ1-1
d_call: TRBD1
cdr3_nt: TGTGCCAGCAGTGGTAGGGGGCACACTGAAGCTTTCTTT
cdr3_aa: CASSGRGHTEAFF

v_call: TRBV12-5
clone_size: .
j_call: TRBJ1-5
d_call: TRBD1
cdr3_nt: TGTGCTAGTGGTTTGCTACCGGGACAGGGGAAAGAACAGCCCCAGCATTTT
cdr3_aa: CASGLLPGQGKEQPQHF

v_call: TRBV19
clone_size: .
j_call: TRBJ2-7
d_call: .
cdr3_nt: TGTGCCAGTAGTATCCTCGGCAGACAGTACGAGCAGTACTTC
cdr3_aa: CASSILGRQYEQYF

v_call: TRBV6-5
clone_size: .
j_call: TRBJ1-2
d_call: .
cdr3_nt: TGTGCCAGCAGTTACTCGGGGCAGAGTTATGGCTACACCTTC
cdr3_aa: CASSYSGQSYGYTF

v_call: TRBV4-2
clone_size: once
j_call: TRBJ2-7
d_call: .
cdr3_nt: TGTGCCAGCAGCCAAGATTACCGGGAGCTCAACGAGCAGTACTTC
cdr3_aa: CASSQDYRELNEQYF

v_call: TRBV28
clone_size: .
j_call: TRBJ2-5
d_call: .
cdr3_nt: TGTGCCAGCAGTTTAGACGGAGCGTACCAAGAGACCCAGTACTTC
cdr3_aa: CASSLDGAYQETQYF

v_call: TRBV18
clone_size: .
j_call: TRBJ2-5
d_call: TRBD2
cdr3_nt: TGTGCCAGCTCACCAAGCGGGAGCTTCGTAGAGACCCAGTACTTC
cdr3_aa: CASSPSGSFVETQYF

v_call: TRBV2
clone_size: .
j_call: TRBJ2-3
d_call: TRBD2
cdr3_nt: TGTGCCAGCAGTGAAGAAGGGACTAGCGGAGATACGCAGTATTTT
cdr3_aa: CASSEEGTSGDTQYF

v_call: TRBV5-1
clone_size: .
j_call: TRBJ2-7
d_call: .
cdr3_nt: TGCGCCAGCAGCCAGACAGCCTACGAGCAGTACTTC
cdr3_aa: CASSQTAYEQYF

v_call: TRBV19
clone_size: .
j_call: TRBJ1-2
d_call: .
cdr3_nt: TGTGCCAGCGCGACATCCGACTATGGCTACACCTTC
cdr3_aa: CASATSDYGYTF

v_call: TRBV7-9
clone_size: .
j_call: TRBJ2-7
d_call: TRBD2
cdr3_nt: TGTGCCAGCAGCTTTAGCGGGGCCTCCTACGAGCAGTACTTC
cdr3_aa: CASSFSGASYEQYF

v_call: TRBV9
clone_size: once
j_call: TRBJ2-5
d_call: .
cdr3_nt: TGTGCCAGCAGCGTCCAGGGTCCGGAGACCCAGTACTTC
cdr3_aa: CASSVQGPETQYF